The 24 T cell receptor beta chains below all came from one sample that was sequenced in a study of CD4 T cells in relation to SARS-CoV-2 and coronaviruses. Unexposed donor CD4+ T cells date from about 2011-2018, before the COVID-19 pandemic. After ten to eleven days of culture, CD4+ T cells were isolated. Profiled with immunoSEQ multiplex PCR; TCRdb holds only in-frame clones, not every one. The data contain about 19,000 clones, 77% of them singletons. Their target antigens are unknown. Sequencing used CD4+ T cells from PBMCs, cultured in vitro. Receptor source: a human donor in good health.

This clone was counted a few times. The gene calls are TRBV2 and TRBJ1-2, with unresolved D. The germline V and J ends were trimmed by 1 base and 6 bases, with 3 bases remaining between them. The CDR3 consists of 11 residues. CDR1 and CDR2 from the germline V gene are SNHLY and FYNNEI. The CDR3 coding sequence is TGTGCCAGCAGTGAAGGGAATGGCTACACCTTC. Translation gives CASSEGNGYTF.

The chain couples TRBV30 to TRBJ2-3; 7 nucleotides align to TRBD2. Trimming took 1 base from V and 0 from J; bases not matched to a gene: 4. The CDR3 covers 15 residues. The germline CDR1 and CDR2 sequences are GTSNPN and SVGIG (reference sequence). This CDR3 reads CAWSALAASTDTQYF. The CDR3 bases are TGTGCCTGGAGTGCGCTAGCGGCTAGCACAGATACGCAGTATTTT.

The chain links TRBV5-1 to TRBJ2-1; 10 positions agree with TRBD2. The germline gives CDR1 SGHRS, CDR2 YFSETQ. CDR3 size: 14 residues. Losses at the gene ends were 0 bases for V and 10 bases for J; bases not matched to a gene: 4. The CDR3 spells CASSLVGTSVEQFF. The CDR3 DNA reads TGCGCCAGCAGCTTGGTCGGGACTAGCGTCGAGCAGTTCTTC.

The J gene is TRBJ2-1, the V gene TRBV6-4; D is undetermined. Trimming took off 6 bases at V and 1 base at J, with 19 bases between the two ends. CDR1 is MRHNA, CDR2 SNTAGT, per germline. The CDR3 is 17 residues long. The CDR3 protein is CASSPGESDSSYNEQFF. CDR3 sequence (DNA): TGTGCCAGCAGCCCAGGTGAATCAGACTCATCCTACAATGAGCAGTTCTTC.

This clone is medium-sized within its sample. The CDR3 region has the DNA TGTGCCAGCAGTTTACAAGGGTTAGCGGGTGGACCCGGGGAGCTGTTTTTT. Its translation is CASSLQGLAGGPGELFF. The V call is TRBV28, the J call TRBJ2-2, with TRBD2 identical over 7 bases. CDR1 and CDR2 (germline): MDHEN, SYDVKM. V lost 2 bases and J lost 6; bases outside the gene matches: 12. CDR3 size: 17 residues.

The CDR3 sequence: CAWRDTYNSPLHF. DNA of the CDR3: TGTGCCTGGCGGGACACCTATAATTCACCCCTCCACTTT. The J gene is TRBJ1-6, the V gene TRBV30; a weak D match, TRBD1 (6 bases). V lost 5 bases and J 2 bases, leaving 7 bases between the germline ends. Germline-derived CDR1 and CDR2 are GTSNPN and SVGIG (reference sequence). The CDR3 spans 13 residues.

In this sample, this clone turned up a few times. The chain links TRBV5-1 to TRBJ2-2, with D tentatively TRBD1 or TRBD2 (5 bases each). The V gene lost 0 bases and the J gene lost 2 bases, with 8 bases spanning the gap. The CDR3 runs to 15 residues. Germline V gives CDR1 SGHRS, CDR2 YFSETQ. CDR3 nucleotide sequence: TGCGCCAGCAGCTTGGTTGGGGGAAACACCGGGGAGCTGTTTTTT. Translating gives CASSLVGGNTGELFF.

Here the CDR3 reads CASSQVRWGVRLFF. The CDR3, as DNA: TGCGCCAGCAGCCAAGTGCGGTGGGGGGTCAGGCTGTTTTTT. The chain uses TRBV4-3 and TRBJ1-4, with D possibly TRBD1 on 5 matching bases. V was trimmed by 1 base and J by 14 bases, leaving 17 bases between them. Germline CDR1 is LGHNA and CDR2 is YSLEER. The CDR3 contains 14 residues.

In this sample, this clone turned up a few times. CDR3 coding DNA: TGTGCCAGCAGCCCGGGGTTCTCCGGAGAGACCCAGTACTTC. It encodes CASSPGFSGETQYF. The V gene is TRBV7-9, the J gene TRBJ2-5; D is perhaps TRBD2 (5 bases). CDR3 length: 14 residues. From germline, CDR1 is SEHNR and CDR2 FQNEAQ (reference sequence). Trimming removed 5 bases from V and 4 bases from J, with 14 bases in between.

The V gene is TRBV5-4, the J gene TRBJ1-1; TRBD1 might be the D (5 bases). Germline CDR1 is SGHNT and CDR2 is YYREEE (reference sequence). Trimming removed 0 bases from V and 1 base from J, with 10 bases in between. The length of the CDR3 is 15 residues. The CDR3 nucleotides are TGTGCCAGCAGCTTGGATGCGGGGCGGAACACTGAAGCTTTCTTT. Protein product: CASSLDAGRNTEAFF.

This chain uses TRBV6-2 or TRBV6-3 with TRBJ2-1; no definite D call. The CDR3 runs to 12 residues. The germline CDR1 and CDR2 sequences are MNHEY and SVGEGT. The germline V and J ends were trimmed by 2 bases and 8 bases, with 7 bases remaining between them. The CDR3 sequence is CASSYTWDEQFF. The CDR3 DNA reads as TGTGCCAGCAGTTACACCTGGGATGAGCAGTTCTTC.

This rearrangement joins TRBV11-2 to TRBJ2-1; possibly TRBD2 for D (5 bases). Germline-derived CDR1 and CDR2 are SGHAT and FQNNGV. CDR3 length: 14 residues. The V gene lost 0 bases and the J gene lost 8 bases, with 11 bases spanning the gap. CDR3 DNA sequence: TGTGCCAGCAGCTTAGATCAGGCTAGCCATGAGCAGTTCTTC. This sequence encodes CASSLDQASHEQFF.

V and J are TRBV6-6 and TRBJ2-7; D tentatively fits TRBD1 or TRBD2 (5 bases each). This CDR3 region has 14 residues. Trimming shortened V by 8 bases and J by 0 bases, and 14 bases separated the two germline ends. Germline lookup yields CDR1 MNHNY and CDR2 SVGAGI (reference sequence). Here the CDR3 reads CASLKGTLSYEQYF. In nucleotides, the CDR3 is TGTGCCAGCTTGAAAGGGACCCTCTCCTACGAGCAGTACTTC.

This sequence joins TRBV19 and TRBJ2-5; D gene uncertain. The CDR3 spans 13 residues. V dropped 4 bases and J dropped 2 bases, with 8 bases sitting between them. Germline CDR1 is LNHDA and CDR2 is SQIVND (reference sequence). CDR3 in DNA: TGTGCCAGTAGTACTTCCGGGCAAGAGACCCAGTACTTC. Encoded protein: CASSTSGQETQYF.

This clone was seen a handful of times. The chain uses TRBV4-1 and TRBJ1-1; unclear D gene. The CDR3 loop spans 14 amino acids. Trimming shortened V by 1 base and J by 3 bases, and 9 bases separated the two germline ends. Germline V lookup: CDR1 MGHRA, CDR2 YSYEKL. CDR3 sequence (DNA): TGCGCCAGCAGCCAAGTCGGAAGGGACACTGAAGCTTTCTTT. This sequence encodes CASSQVGRDTEAFF.

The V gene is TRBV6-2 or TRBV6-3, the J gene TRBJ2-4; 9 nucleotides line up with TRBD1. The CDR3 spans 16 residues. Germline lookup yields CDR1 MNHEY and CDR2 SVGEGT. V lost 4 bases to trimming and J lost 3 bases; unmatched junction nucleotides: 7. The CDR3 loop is CASSSRQGVVKNIQYF. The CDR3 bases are TGTGCCAGCAGTTCAAGACAGGGGGTTGTCAAAAACATTCAGTACTTC.

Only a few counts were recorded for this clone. The CDR3: CASSSPSGGEQGEQYF. The CDR3, as DNA: TGTGCCAGCAGCTCGCCGTCCGGTGGGGAACAGGGCGAGCAGTACTTC. The chain combines TRBV21-1 with TRBJ2-7; the table's TRBD1 call for D was not verified on the DNA. TRBV21-1 is an annotated pseudogene. The CDR3 length is 16 residues.

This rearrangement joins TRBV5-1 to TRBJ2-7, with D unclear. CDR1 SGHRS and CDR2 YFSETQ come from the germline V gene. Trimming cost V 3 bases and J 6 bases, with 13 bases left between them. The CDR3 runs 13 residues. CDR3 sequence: CASSSSSRAEQYF. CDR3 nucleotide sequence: TGCGCCAGCAGCTCCTCTTCCCGGGCCGAGCAGTACTTC.

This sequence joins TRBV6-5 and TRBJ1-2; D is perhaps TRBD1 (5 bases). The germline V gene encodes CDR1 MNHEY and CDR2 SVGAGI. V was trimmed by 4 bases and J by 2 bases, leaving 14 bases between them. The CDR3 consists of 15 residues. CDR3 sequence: CASSSRDGGNYGYTF. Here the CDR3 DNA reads TGTGCCAGCAGTTCCCGGGACGGGGGGAACTATGGCTACACCTTC.

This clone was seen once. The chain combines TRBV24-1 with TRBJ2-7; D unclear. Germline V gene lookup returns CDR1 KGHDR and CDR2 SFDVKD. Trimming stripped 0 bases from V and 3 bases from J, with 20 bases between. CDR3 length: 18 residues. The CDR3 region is CATSDLPDGPHLYYEQYF. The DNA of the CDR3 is TGTGCCACCAGTGATTTGCCTGACGGACCACATCTATACTACGAGCAGTACTTC.

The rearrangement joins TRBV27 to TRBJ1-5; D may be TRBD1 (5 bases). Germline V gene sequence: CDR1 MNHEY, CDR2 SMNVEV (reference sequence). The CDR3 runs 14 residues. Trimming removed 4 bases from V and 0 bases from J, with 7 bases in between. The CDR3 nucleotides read TGTGCCAGCAGTTGGGGGGGTAGCAATCAGCCCCAGCATTTT. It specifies CASSWGGSNQPQHF.

In nucleotides, the CDR3 is TGTGCCAGCAGCTTAGGGACAGCGAATCAGCCCCAGCATTTT. Amino acids: CASSLGTANQPQHF. The chain is built from TRBV7-8 and TRBJ1-5; TRBD1 might be the D (6 bases). The CDR3 sequence is 14 residues long. CDR1 is SGHVS, CDR2 FQNEAQ, per germline. V gave up 1 base and J gave up 4 bases, with 8 bases separating them.

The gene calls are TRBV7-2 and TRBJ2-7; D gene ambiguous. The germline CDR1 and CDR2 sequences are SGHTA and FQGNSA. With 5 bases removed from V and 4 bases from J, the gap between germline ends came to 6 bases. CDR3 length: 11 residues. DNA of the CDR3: TGTGCCAGCAGCCGCGGATACGAGCAGTACTTC. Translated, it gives CASSRGYEQYF.

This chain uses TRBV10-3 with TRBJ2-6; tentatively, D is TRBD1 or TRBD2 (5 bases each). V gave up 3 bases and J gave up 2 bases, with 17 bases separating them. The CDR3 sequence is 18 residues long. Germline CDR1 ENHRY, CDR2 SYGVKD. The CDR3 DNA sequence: TGTGCCATCAGTGACTGGGACCCCCAGAGTCCTGGGGCCAACGTCCTGACTTTC. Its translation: CAISDWDPQSPGANVLTF.